The clone carrying this T cell receptor beta chain was counted only a few times. What it binds is unknown. Only patients with CD8+CD57+ cell expansion on flow cytometry were chosen for sequencing. The cohort consisted entirely of patients having severe acquired aplastic anemia. V was pared by 6 bases and J by 0 bases, with 20 bases between. The CDR3 spans 17 residues. Germline values: CDR1 DFQATT, CDR2 SNEGSKA (reference sequence). Profiling of TCR beta VDJ combinations and CDR3 sequences used genomic DNA as template. Using its own MiXCR run on the reads, TCRdb lists one record per CDR3 protein. The table has around 200,000 distinct CDR3 sequences, 40% to 60% seen once. This specimen belongs to a study of CD8+CD57+ T cells in acquired aplastic anemia. For the study at large: Sorting CD4+ and CD8+ cells gave DNA averaging approximately 3 ug.

Study observations and caveats: Patients had around 30 CD8+ CDR3 sequences in common with controls (the shared set).

The sequencing input was sorted CD4+, CD8+, or CD8+CD57+ T cells (not recorded which) from PBMCs. The receptor was derived from a human donor with aplastic anemia. The V call is TRBV20-1, the J call TRBJ1-4, with D maybe TRBD1 (5 bases). The CDR3 region is CSATSAGAAATNEKLFF. The CDR3 DNA is TGCAGTGCCACCTCGGCTGGGGCCGCCGCAACTAATGAAAAACTGTTTTTT.